The 8 T cell receptor beta chains listed next were all sequenced from one sample in a study of graft-versus-host responses after intestinal transplantation. No cognate antigen is known for these TCRs. TCRdb's table, derived via immunoSEQ multiplex PCR, lists solely in-frame clones and lacks some. Altogether over 80,000 clones are present, around 91% being singletons, with the ten largest covering over 0.15%. Sample: unstimulated CD4+ T cells sorted from spleen or lymph node cells, taken before transplant. The receptors here all came from a human donor who was the organ donor for an intestinal transplant.

The chain links TRBV4-2 to TRBJ1-1, with 7 positions matching TRBD1. Germline V gene lookup returns CDR1 LGHNA and CDR2 YNFKEQ. The CDR3 covers 15 residues. V lost 3 bases, J lost 7 bases, and 11 bases stayed unmatched. The CDR3 region has the DNA TGTGCCAGCAGCCATAACACAGGGGCGGATGGTGAAGCTTTCTTT. It yields the protein CASSHNTGADGEAFF.

V usage is TRBV7-2 and J usage is TRBJ1-3, with TRBD1 matching 9 bases. There are 18 residues in the CDR3. The J segment lost 5 bases and the V segment lost 0 bases, leaving 11 bases of the junction unmatched. Germline V CDR1 and CDR2: SGHTA, FQGNSA. The CDR3 sequence: CASSLAPDRGFNRNTIYF. DNA of the CDR3: TGTGCCAGCAGCTTAGCTCCGGACAGGGGCTTTAATAGAAACACCATATATTTT.

This clone has only one observation. The CDR3 nucleotides are TGTGCCAGTAGTGATACAGGGGACGGCGGGGAGCAGTACTTC. As protein: CASSDTGDGGEQYF. The chain couples TRBV19 to TRBJ2-7, with 7 bases aligning to TRBD1. The CDR3 totals 14 residues. V shed 5 bases and J 7 bases; nucleotides not matched to a gene: 11. Germline CDR1 LNHDA, CDR2 SQIVND (reference sequence).

Remarks on this clone: Other DNA sequences in the same sample also yield this CDR3. V is TRBV6-1 and J is TRBJ2-5; D is perhaps TRBD2 (6 bases). V gave up 2 bases and J gave up 2 bases, with 6 bases separating them. Germline V CDR1 and CDR2: MNHNS, SASEGT. This CDR3 has 13 amino acids. The CDR3 coding sequence is TGTGCCAGCAGTGAACTAGCGCAAGAGACCCAGTACTTC. This sequence encodes CASSELAQETQYF.

The chain combines TRBV9 with TRBJ1-4; a possible D gene is TRBD1 (5 bases). The V gene's germline CDR1 is SGDLS and CDR2 YYNGEE. Trimming shortened V by 4 bases and J by 3 bases, and 16 bases separated the two germline ends. This CDR3 region has 16 residues. CDR3 coding DNA: TGTGCCAGCAGCCCAGCGGGGGTCTTGGCTAATGAAAAACTGTTTTTT. Translation: CASSPAGVLANEKLFF.

This chain links TRBV5-1 with TRBJ2-3; 11 bases align to TRBD2. This CDR3 is built from 16 residues. CDR1 and CDR2 from the germline V gene are SGHRS and YFSETQ. With V trimmed by 3 bases and J by 0 bases, 3 bases remained unmatched. As DNA, the CDR3 is TGCGCCAGCAGCTATAGCGGGGGGGCTAGCACAGATACGCAGTATTTT. This gives the protein CASSYSGGASTDTQYF.

This clone was observed once. V is TRBV18 and J is TRBJ1-2, with 12 bases fitting TRBD1. Germline lookup yields CDR1 KGHSH and CDR2 LQKENI. The CDR3 contains 16 residues. The J segment lost 9 bases and the V segment lost 3 bases, leaving 11 bases of the junction unmatched. CDR3: CASSPRDRGRSTSYTF. The CDR3 nucleotides read TGTGCCAGCTCACCCAGGGACAGGGGGCGGTCTACGAGCTACACCTTC.

This chain links TRBV5-1 with TRBJ2-7, with 11 bases lining up with TRBD2. J was trimmed by 2 bases and V by 4 bases; bases with no gene match: 8. This CDR3 comprises 16 residues. CDR1 is SGHRS and CDR2 is YFSETQ in the germline V gene. This CDR3 is CASSPLSGGAPYEQYF. CDR3 DNA: TGCGCCAGCAGCCCTCTTAGCGGGGGGGCCCCCTACGAGCAGTACTTC.